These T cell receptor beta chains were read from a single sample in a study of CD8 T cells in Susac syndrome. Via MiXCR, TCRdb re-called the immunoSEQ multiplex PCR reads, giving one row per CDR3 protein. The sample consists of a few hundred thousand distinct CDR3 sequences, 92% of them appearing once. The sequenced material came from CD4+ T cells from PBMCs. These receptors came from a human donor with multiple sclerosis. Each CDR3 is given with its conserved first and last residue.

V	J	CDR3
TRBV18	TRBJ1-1	CASSTGGTEAFF
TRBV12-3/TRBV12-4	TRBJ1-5	CASSYSRSNQPQHF
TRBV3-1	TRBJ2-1	CASSQMIMNEQFF
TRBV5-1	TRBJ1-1	CAGKQGSGNTEAFF
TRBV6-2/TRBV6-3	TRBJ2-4	CASNAAGLAKNIQYF
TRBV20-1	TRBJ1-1	CSASLGQGDTEAFF
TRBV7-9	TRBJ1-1	CASSLAGNPKNTEAFF
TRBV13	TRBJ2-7	CASSSWTGGAYEQYF
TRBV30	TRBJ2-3	CAWRVAGATDTQYF
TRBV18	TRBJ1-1	CASSPLGGAGVNTEAFF